Detailed here is one TCR beta chain. An end of the junction differs from the germline gene, which may be a read error. Germline CDR1 is DFQATT and CDR2 is SNEGSKA (reference sequence). The CDR3 spans 16 residues. The data are from a study of blood T cells in healthy people across ages. Those donating, healthy Caucasian individuals from Russia, were aged roughly 6 to 90. Primers used in a second PCR of about 7 to 12 cycles were a sample-barcoded 5' primer and a J-beta primer mix. TCRdb passed the 5' RACE reads through MiXCR, listing each CDR3 protein once. The sample lists about 500,000 distinct CDR3 sequences, 24% seen once, with 8.5% to 9.5% in the top ten. These same data were also listed under a study on T cells of mothers and their children. According to that study: Donation involved three healthy Caucasian mothers and the six children that they had. Thymic selection, a shaping force on TCR recombination output, acts similarly in related and unrelated pairs.

The receptor comes from a boy aged 5-17 years in good health. The specimen was blood. The V and J genes are TRBV20-1 and TRBJ2-1; 7 bases match TRBD2. The CDR3 loop is CSASNPASGSYNEQFF. The DNA for the CDR3 is TGCAGCGCTAGTAATCCGGCTAGCGGCTCCTACAATGAGCAGTTCTTC.